This is a list of T cell receptor beta chains from one sample in a study of blood T cell repertoires in COVID-19. Generated by immunoSEQ multiplex PCR, the TCRdb table keeps only in-frame clones and is missing some. Among about 51,000 clones listed, roughly 84% were seen once. The sample taken for sequencing was peripheral blood. The origin of the receptors is a man older than 75 with active COVID-19. Both conserved end residues are part of each CDR3. D genes are given only for firm matches. Clone size is not always given. Where it is, it says once, few, many or a class for expanded clones.

j_gene | v_gene | d_gene | abundance | CDR3aa | CDR3nt
TRBJ1-2 | TRBV10-3 | . | . | CAISERLGPERGYTF | TGTGCCATCAGTGAAAGGCTCGGCCCCGAGAGGGGCTACACCTTC
TRBJ2-1 | TRBV12-3/TRBV12-4 | TRBD2 | . | CASSFLAGEEQFF | TGTGCCAGCAGTTTCCTAGCGGGAGAAGAGCAGTTCTTC
TRBJ2-7 | TRBV11-2 | . | . | CASSLAGEVGEQYF | TGTGCCAGCAGCTTAGCGGGAGAGGTAGGCGAGCAGTACTTC
TRBJ2-2 | TRBV20-1 | . | . | CSASETLNTGELFF | TGCAGTGCTAGTGAGACTTTGAACACCGGGGAGCTGTTTTTT
TRBJ2-1 | TRBV18 | . | . | CASFSGTSYNEQFF | TGTGCCAGCTTCAGCGGAACCTCCTACAATGAGCAGTTCTTC
TRBJ1-1 | TRBV28 | TRBD1 | . | CASSSQGQGGAEAFF | TGTGCCAGCAGTTCCCAGGGACAGGGGGGGGCTGAAGCTTTCTTT
TRBJ2-4 | TRBV2 | . | . | CASSLGGHKNIQYF | TGTGCCAGCAGTCTCGGGGGGCATAAAAACATTCAGTACTTC
TRBJ2-1 | TRBV6-2/TRBV6-3 | . | . | CASSRGGGDEQFF | TGTGCCAGCAGTCGGGGAGGTGGCGATGAGCAGTTCTTC
TRBJ1-2 | TRBV4-3 | . | few | CASSQEGAGVYGYTF | TGCGCCAGCAGCCAAGAGGGAGCAGGGGTCTATGGCTACACCTTC
TRBJ1-3 | TRBV18 | TRBD1 | . | CASSTGTDKISGNTIYF | TGTGCCAGCTCTACCGGGACAGATAAAATCTCTGGAAACACCATATATTTT
TRBJ2-5 | TRBV2 | . | . | CASSFEGGETQYF | TGTGCCAGCAGTTTTGAGGGGGGGGAGACCCAGTACTTC
TRBJ2-3 | TRBV7-9 | TRBD1 | . | CASSLQGAGDTQYF | TGTGCCAGCAGCTTACAGGGGGCGGGAGATACGCAGTATTTT
TRBJ1-2 | TRBV19 | TRBD1 | . | CASRQQGTGSNYGYTF | TGTGCCAGTAGACAACAGGGGACAGGCTCTAACTATGGCTACACCTTC
TRBJ2-1 | TRBV15 | TRBD2 | . | CATSRRSGRASDEQFF | TGTGCCACCAGCAGGAGGAGCGGGAGGGCCTCGGATGAGCAGTTCTTC
TRBJ1-1 | TRBV10-3 | . | . | CAISASNRDLGTEAFF | TGTGCCATCAGTGCCTCGAACAGGGATTTGGGCACTGAAGCTTTCTTT
TRBJ2-7 | TRBV28 | . | once | CASSFGGISYEQYF | TGTGCCAGCAGTTTTGGCGGGATAAGCTACGAGCAGTACTTC
TRBJ1-5 | TRBV6-6 | TRBD1 | . | CASSSETGVRQPQHF | TGTGCCAGCAGTTCCGAGACAGGGGTACGTCAGCCCCAGCATTTT
TRBJ1-2 | TRBV19 | TRBD1 | . | CASRTGTGVYGYTF | TGTGCCAGTAGAACCGGGACAGGGGTTTATGGCTACACCTTC
TRBJ2-7 | TRBV6-2/TRBV6-3 | . | few | CASSYAYEQYF | TGTGCCAGCAGTTACGCGTACGAGCAGTACTTC
TRBJ2-1 | TRBV7-9 | TRBD2 | once | CASTWGLAGKNEQFF | TGTGCCAGCACCTGGGGACTAGCGGGAAAAAATGAGCAGTTCTTC
TRBJ2-7 | TRBV5-4 | TRBD1 | . | CASSLERWGQGSHYEQYF | TGTGCCAGCAGCTTGGAACGCTGGGGACAGGGTTCCCACTACGAGCAGTACTTC
TRBJ2-7 | TRBV6-5 | TRBD1 | few | CASGGDRGPYEQYF | TGTGCCAGCGGGGGGGACAGGGGGCCCTACGAGCAGTACTTC
TRBJ1-1 | TRBV27 | . | . | CASSRERSTEAFF | TGTGCCAGCAGCCGAGAAAGGAGCACTGAAGCTTTCTTT
TRBJ2-3 | TRBV7-2 | . | . | CASSFRQVRDTQYF | TGTGCCAGCAGCTTTCGACAGGTACGGGATACGCAGTATTTT
TRBJ2-3 | TRBV5-1 | . | . | CASSSQGSADTQYF | TGCGCCAGCAGCTCCCAGGGGAGCGCAGATACGCAGTATTTT
TRBJ2-7 | TRBV20-1 | . | . | CSASPGLSILYEQYF | TGCAGTGCTAGTCCCGGACTGTCCATACTCTACGAGCAGTACTTC
TRBJ1-5 | TRBV5-6 | . | few | CASSLGRTEAQHF | TGTGCCAGCAGCTTGGGCAGGACAGAGGCCCAGCATTTT
TRBJ2-3 | TRBV7-3 | . | . | CASSLSTGDDTQYF | TGTGCCAGCAGCTTAAGTACGGGAGATGATACGCAGTATTTT
TRBJ2-1 | TRBV7-9 | TRBD2 | once | CASSPPPGLAGDNYNEQFF | TGTGCCAGCAGCCCACCCCCGGGACTAGCGGGAGACAACTACAATGAGCAGTTCTTC
TRBJ2-5 | TRBV11-2 | . | . | CASSRTVQETQYF | TGTGCCAGCTCTAGGACTGTTCAAGAGACCCAGTACTTC
TRBJ1-2 | TRBV18 | TRBD1 | . | CASSPPRQGADYGYTF | TGTGCCAGCTCACCGCCACGACAGGGGGCCGACTATGGCTACACCTTC
TRBJ2-3 | TRBV19 | . | . | CASSIYEGSTDTQYF | TGTGCCAGTAGTATTTATGAGGGAAGCACAGATACGCAGTATTTT
TRBJ2-3 | TRBV7-2 | TRBD1 | . | CASSLDRGYDTQYF | TGTGCCAGCAGCTTAGACAGGGGATACGATACGCAGTATTTT
TRBJ2-7 | TRBV30 | TRBD2 | . | CAWIPGGSHEQYF | TGTGCCTGGATTCCGGGGGGTAGCCACGAGCAGTACTTC
TRBJ2-7 | TRBV28 | . | . | CASSFLPGTSYEQYF | TGTGCCAGCAGTTTTCTTCCGGGAACCTCCTACGAGCAGTACTTC
TRBJ1-1 | TRBV28 | . | . | CASMTSTGFRNTEAFF | TGTGCCAGCATGACGTCAACAGGGTTTCGGAACACTGAAGCTTTCTTT
TRBJ1-1 | TRBV7-9 | . | . | CASPPVGGTSLQWDTEAFF | TGTGCCAGCCCCCCGGTCGGTGGGACATCTCTTCAATGGGACACTGAAGCTTTCTTT
TRBJ2-3 | TRBV6-2/TRBV6-3 | TRBD2 | . | CASSYAPSGASTDTQYF | TGTGCCAGCAGTTATGCGCCTAGCGGGGCAAGCACAGATACGCAGTATTTT
TRBJ1-4 | TRBV5-4 | . | . | CASSLVGVDSGEKLFF | TGTGCCAGCAGCTTGGTCGGGGTCGATTCGGGCGAAAAACTGTTTTTT
TRBJ2-3 | TRBV6-5 | . | . | CASSQTRDTQYF | TGTGCCAGCAGTCAGACTAGAGATACGCAGTATTTT
TRBJ2-2 | TRBV15 | . | once | CATSRDRGHTGELFF | TGTGCCACCAGCAGAGATCGCGGCCATACCGGGGAGCTGTTTTTT
TRBJ2-3 | TRBV11-1 | TRBD2 | . | CASSPPGLGAQNRYF | TGTGCCAGCAGCCCCCCGGGACTAGGGGCCCAGAACCGGTATTTT
TRBJ2-4 | TRBV28 | TRBD1 | . | CASSPSLGDRGNIQYF | TGTGCCAGCAGTCCATCCCTTGGGGACAGGGGCAACATTCAGTACTTC
TRBJ2-7 | TRBV28 | . | . | CASSFLGAAYEQYF | TGTGCCAGCAGTTTTCTGGGGGCGGCCTACGAGCAGTACTTC
TRBJ2-6 | TRBV28 | TRBD2 | . | CASSPPQGAGGTLGANVLTF | TGTGCCAGCAGTCCGCCTCAAGGAGCGGGAGGTACTCTGGGGGCCAACGTCCTGACTTTC
TRBJ1-6 | TRBV7-6 | . | . | CASSLGRSYNSPLHF | TGTGCCAGCAGCTTGGGCAGGTCCTATAATTCACCCCTCCACTTT
TRBJ2-5 | TRBV10-3 | TRBD1 | . | CAISSDRGVETQYF | TGTGCCATCAGCTCGGACAGGGGGGTAGAGACCCAGTACTTC
TRBJ2-1 | TRBV4-2 | TRBD2 | . | CASSQEPGLAVDNEQFF | TGTGCCAGCAGCCAGGAACCGGGACTAGCGGTTGACAATGAGCAGTTCTTC
TRBJ1-1 | TRBV14 | . | . | CASSQGGPTEAFF | TGTGCCAGCAGCCAAGGCGGCCCCACTGAAGCTTTCTTT
TRBJ1-2 | TRBV18 | . | once | CASSLNRDLYGYTF | TGTGCCAGCTCACTAAACAGGGACCTCTATGGCTACACCTTC